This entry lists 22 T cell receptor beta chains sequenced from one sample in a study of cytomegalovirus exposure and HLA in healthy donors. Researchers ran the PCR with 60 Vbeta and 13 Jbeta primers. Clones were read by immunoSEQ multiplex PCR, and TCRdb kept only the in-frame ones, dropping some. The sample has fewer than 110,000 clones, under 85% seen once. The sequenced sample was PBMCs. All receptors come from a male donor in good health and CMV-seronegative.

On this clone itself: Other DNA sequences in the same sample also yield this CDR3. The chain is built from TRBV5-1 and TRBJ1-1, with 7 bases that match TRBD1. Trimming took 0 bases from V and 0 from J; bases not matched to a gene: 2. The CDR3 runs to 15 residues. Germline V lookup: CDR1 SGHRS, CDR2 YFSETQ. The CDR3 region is CASSLGDRLNTEAFF. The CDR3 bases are TGCGCCAGCAGCTTGGGGGACAGATTGAACACTGAAGCTTTCTTT.

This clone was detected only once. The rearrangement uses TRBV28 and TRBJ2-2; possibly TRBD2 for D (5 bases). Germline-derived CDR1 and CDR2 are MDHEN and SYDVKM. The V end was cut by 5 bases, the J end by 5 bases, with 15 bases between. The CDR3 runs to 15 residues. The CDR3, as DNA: TGTGCCAGCAGTAGAACCGGGCCGGGGACCGGGGAGCTGTTTTTT. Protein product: CASSRTGPGTGELFF. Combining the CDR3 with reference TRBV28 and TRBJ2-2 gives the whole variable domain DVKVTQSSRYLVKRTGEKVFLECVQDMDHENMFWYRQDPGLGLRLIYFSYDVKMKEKGDIPEGYSVSREKKERFSLILESASTNQTSMYLCASSRTGPGTGELFFGEGSRLTVL.

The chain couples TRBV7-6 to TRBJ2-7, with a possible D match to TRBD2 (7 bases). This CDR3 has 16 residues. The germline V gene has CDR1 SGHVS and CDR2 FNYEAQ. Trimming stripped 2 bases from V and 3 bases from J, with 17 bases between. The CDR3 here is CASSLSHRGAVYEQYF. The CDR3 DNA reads TGTGCCAGCAGCTTATCGCATCGGGGGGCGGTCTACGAGCAGTACTTC. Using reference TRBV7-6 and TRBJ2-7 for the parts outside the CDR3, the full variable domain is GAGVSQSPRYKVTKRGQDVALRCDPISGHVSLYWYRQALGQGPEFLTYFNYEAQQDKSGLPNDRFSAERPEGSISTLTIQRTEQRDSAMYRCASSLSHRGAVYEQYFGPGTRLTVT.

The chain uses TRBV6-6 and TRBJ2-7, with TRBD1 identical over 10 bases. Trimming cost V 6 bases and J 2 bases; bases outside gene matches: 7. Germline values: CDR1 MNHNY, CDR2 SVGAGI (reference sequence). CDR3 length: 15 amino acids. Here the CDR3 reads CASRNGQGEAYEQYF. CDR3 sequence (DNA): TGTGCCAGCAGAAACGGACAGGGGGAGGCCTACGAGCAGTACTTC.

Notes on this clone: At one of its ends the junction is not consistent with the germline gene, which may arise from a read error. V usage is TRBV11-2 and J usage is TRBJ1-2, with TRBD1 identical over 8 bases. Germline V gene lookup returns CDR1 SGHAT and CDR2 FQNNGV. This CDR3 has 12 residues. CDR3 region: CASSLTPGQAVF. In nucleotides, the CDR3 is TGTGCCAGCAGCTTAACCCCGGGACAGGCAGTCTTC.

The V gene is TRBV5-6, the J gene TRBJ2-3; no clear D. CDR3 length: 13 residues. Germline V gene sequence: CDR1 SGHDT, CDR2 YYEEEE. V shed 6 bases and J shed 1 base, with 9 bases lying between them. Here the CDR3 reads CASTQHGTDTQYF. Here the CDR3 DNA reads TGTGCCAGCACCCAACACGGCACAGATACGCAGTATTTT.

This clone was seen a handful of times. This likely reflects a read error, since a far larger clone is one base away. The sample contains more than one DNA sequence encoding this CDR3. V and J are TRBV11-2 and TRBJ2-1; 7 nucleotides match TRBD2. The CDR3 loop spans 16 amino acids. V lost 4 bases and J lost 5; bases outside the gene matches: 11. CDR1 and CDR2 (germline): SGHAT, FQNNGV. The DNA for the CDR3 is TGTGCCAGCAGCTCATCGCTTCGGCGGGAGAACAATGAGCAGTTCTTC. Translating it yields CASSSSLRRENNEQFF. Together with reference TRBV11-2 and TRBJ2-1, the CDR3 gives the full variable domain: EAGVAQSPRYKIIEKRQSVAFWCNPISGHATLYWYQQILGQGPKLLIQFQNNGVVDDSQLPKDRFSAERLKGVDSTLKIQPAKLEDSAVYLCASSSSLRRENNEQFFGPGTRLTVL.

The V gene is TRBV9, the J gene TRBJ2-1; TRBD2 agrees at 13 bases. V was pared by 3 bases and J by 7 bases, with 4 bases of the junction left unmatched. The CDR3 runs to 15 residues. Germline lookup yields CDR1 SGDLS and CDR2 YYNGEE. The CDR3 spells CASSAGTSGVNEQFF. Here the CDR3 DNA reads TGTGCCAGCAGCGCCGGGACTAGCGGGGTGAATGAGCAGTTCTTC.

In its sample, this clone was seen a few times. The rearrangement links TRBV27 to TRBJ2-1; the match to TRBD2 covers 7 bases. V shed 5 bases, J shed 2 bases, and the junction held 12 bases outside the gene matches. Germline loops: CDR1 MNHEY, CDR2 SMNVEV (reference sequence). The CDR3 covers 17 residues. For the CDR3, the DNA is TGTGCCAGCAGTGAACGGACCCAAGCGGGGCCCTACAATGAGCAGTTCTTC. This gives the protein CASSERTQAGPYNEQFF.

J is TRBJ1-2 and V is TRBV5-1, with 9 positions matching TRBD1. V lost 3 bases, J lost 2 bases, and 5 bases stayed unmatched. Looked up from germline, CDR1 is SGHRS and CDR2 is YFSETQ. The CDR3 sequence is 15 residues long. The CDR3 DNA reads TGCGCCAGCAGCTGGGGGGACAGGGAGAACTATGGCTACACCTTC. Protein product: CASSWGDRENYGYTF.

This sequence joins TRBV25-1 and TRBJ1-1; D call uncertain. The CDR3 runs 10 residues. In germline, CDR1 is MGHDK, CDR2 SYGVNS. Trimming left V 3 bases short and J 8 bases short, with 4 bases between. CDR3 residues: CASSDREAFF. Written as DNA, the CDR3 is TGTGCCAGCAGTGACAGGGAAGCTTTCTTT.

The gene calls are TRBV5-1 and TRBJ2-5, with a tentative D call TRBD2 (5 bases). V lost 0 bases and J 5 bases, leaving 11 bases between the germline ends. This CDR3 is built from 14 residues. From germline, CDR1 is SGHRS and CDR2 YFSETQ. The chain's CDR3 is CASSLDGGRETQYF. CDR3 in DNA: TGCGCCAGCAGCTTGGACGGAGGTCGGGAGACCCAGTACTTC.

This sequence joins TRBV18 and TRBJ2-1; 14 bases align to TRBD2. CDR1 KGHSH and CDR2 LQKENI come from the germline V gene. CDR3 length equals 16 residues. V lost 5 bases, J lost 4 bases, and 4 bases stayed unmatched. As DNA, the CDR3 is TGTGCCAGCTCAAAGACTAGCGGGAGGGGGTACAATGAGCAGTTCTTC. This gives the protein CASSKTSGRGYNEQFF.

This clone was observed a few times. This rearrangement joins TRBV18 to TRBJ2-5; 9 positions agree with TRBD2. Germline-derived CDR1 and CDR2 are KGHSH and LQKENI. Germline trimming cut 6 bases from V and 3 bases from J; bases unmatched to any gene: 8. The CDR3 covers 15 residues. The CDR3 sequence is CASSRRGLAKETQYF. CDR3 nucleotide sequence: TGTGCCAGCTCTCGCAGGGGACTAGCAAAAGAGACCCAGTACTTC. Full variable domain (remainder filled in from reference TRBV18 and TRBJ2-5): NAGVMQNPRHLVRRRGQEARLRCSPMKGHSHVYWYRQLPEEGLKFMVYLQKENIIDESGMPKERFSAEFPKEGPSILRIQQVVRGDSAAYFCASSRRGLAKETQYFGPGTRLLVL.

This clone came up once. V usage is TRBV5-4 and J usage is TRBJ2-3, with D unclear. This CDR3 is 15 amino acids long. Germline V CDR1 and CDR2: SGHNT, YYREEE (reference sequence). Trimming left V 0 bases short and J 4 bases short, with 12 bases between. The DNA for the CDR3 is TGTGCCAGCAGCTTGGCCTGGGCAGGATCAGATACGCAGTATTTT. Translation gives CASSLAWAGSDTQYF.

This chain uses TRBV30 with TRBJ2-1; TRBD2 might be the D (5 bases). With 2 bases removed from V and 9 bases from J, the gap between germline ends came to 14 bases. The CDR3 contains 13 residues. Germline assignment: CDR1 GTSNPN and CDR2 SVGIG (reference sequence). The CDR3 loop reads CAWSPSTRGEQFF. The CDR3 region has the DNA TGTGCCTGGAGTCCCTCCACTCGGGGTGAGCAGTTCTTC.

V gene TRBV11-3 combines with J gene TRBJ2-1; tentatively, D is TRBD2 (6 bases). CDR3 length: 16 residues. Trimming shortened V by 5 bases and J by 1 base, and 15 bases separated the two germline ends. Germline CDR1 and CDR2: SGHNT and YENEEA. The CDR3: CASSQAGTQSYNEQFF. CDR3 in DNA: TGTGCCAGCAGCCAAGCCGGGACTCAGTCCTACAATGAGCAGTTCTTC.

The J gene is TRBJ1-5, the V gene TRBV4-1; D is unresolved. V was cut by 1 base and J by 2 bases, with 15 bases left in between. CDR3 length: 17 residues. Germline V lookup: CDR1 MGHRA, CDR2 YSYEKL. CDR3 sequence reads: CASSQGNPVSGNQPQHF. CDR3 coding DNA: TGCGCCAGCAGCCAAGGAAATCCGGTAAGCGGCAATCAGCCCCAGCATTTT.

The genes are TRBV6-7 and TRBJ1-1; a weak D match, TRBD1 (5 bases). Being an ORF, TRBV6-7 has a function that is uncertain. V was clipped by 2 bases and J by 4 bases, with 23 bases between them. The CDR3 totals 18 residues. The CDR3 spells CASSYGRGQGPGGTEAFF. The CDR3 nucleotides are TGTGCCAGCAGTTACGGGAGGGGCCAGGGCCCTGGGGGCACTGAAGCTTTCTTT.

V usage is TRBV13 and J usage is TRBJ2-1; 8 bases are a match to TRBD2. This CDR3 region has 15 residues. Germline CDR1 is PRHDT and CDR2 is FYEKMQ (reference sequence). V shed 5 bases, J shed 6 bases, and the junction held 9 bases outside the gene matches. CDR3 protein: CASSPRAGVGNEQFF. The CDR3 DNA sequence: TGTGCCAGCAGCCCTAGAGCGGGAGTGGGCAATGAGCAGTTCTTC.

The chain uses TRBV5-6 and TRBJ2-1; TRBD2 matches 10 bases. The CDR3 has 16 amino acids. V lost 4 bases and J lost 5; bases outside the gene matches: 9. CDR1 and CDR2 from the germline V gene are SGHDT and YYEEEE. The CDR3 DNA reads TGTGCCAGCAGCCTCCATCTAGCGGGAGACCACAATGAGCAGTTCTTC. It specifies CASSLHLAGDHNEQFF.

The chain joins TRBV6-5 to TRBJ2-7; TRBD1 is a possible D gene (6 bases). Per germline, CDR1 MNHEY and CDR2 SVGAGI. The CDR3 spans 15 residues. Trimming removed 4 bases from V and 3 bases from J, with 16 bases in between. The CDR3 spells CASSSLSGTYYEQYF. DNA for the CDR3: TGTGCCAGCAGTTCCCTCTCCGGGACATACTACGAGCAGTACTTC.